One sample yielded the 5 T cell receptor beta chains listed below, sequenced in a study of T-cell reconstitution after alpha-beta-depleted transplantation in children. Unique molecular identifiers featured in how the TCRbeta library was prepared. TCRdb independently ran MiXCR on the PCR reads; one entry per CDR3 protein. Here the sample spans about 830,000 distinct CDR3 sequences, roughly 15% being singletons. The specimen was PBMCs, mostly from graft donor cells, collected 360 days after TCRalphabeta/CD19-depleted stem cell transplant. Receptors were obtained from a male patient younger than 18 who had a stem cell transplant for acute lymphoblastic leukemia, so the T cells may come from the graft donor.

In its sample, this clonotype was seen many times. The CDR3 sequence: CASTGSSYEQYF. In DNA form, the CDR3 reads TGTGCCAGCACAGGATCTTCCTACGAGCAGTACTTC. The chain combines TRBV2 with TRBJ2-7; D remains ambiguous. This CDR3 has 12 residues. Germline V gene data show CDR1 as SNHLY and CDR2 as FYNNEI. V was trimmed by 7 bases and J by 1 base, leaving 8 bases between them.

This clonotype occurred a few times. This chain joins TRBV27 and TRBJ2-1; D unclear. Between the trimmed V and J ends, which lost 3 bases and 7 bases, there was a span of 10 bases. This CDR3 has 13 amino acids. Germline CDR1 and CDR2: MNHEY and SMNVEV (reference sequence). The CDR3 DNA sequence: TGTGCCAGCAGTTTCGCCCGCTGGAATGAGCAGTTCTTC. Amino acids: CASSFARWNEQFF.

The CDR3 sequence: CASSFQGGHEQYF. The CDR3 DNA reads as TGTGCCAGCAGCTTCCAGGGGGGCCACGAGCAGTACTTC. The chain couples TRBV7-9 to TRBJ2-7; tentatively, D is TRBD1 (7 bases). Germline V lookup: CDR1 SEHNR, CDR2 FQNEAQ (reference sequence). This CDR3 comprises 13 residues. V was pared by 3 bases and J by 5 bases, with 11 bases between. Full variable domain (rest looked up from reference TRBV7-9 and TRBJ2-7): DTGVSQNPRHKITKRGQNVTFRCDPISEHNRLYWYRQTLGQGPEFLTYFQNEAQLEKSRLLSDRFSAERPKGSFSTLEIQRTEQGDSAMYLCASSFQGGHEQYFGPGTRLTVT.

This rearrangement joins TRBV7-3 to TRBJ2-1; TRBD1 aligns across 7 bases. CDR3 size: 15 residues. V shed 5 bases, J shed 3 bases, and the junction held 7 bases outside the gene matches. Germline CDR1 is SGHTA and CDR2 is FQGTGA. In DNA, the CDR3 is TGTGCCAGCAGCCCCGGGACAGCAGACTACAATGAGCAGTTCTTC. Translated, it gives CASSPGTADYNEQFF.

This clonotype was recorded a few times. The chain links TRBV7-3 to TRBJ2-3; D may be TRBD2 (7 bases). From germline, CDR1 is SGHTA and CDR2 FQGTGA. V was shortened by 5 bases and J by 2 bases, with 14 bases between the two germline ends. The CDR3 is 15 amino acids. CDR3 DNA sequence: TGTGCCAGCAGCGGTAGGGGGAGGGACACAGATACGCAGTATTTT. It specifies CASSGRGRDTDTQYF.